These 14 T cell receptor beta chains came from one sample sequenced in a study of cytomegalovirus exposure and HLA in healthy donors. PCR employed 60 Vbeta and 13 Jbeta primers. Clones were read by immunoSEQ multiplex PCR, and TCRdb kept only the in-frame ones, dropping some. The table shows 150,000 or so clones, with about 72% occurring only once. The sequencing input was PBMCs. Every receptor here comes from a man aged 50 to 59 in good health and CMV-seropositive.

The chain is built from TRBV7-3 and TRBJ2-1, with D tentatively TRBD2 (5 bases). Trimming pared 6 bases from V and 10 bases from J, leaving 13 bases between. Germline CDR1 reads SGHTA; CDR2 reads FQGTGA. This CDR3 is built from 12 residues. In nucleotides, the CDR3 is TGTGCCAGCAGGCATCAAGAGGGCGAGCAGTTCTTC. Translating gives CASRHQEGEQFF.

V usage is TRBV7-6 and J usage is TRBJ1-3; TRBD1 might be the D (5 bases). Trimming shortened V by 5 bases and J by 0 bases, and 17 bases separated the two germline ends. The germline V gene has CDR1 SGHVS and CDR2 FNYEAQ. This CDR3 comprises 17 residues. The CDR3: CASSVAGLRNSGNTIYF. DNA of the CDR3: TGTGCCAGCAGCGTTGCAGGGTTGAGAAACTCTGGAAACACCATATATTTT. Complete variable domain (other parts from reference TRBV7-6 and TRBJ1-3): GAGVSQSPRYKVTKRGQDVALRCDPISGHVSLYWYRQALGQGPEFLTYFNYEAQQDKSGLPNDRFSAERPEGSISTLTIQRTEQRDSAMYRCASSVAGLRNSGNTIYFGEGSWLTVV.

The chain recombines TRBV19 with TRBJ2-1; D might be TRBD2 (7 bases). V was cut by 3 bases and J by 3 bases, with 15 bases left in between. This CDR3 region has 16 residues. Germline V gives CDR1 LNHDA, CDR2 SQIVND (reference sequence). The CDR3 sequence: CASSIPGGSRYNEQFF. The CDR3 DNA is TGTGCCAGTAGTATCCCGGGGGGCTCCCGCTACAATGAGCAGTTCTTC.

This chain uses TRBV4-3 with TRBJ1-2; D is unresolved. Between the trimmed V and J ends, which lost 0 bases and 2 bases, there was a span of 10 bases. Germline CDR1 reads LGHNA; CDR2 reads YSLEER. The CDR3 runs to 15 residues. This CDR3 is CASSQDTSRNYGYTF. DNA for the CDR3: TGCGCCAGCAGCCAAGACACTTCTCGCAACTATGGCTACACCTTC.

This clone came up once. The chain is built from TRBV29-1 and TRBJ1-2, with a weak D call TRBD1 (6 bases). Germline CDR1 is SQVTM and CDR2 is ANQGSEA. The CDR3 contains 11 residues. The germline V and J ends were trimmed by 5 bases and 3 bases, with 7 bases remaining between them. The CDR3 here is CSVRTDYGYTF. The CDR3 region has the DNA TGCAGCGTTCGGACAGACTATGGCTACACCTTC.

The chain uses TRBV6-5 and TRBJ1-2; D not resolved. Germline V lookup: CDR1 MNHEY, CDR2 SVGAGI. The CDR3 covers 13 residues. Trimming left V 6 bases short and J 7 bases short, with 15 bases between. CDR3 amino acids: CASRIDGGGGYTF. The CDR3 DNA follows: TGTGCCAGCAGGATCGACGGAGGCGGTGGCTACACCTTC.

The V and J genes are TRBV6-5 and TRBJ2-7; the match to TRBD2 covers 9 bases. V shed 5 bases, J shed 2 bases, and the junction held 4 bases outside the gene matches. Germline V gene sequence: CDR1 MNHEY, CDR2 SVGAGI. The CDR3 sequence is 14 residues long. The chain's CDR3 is CASSNSGGTYEQYF. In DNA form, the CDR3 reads TGTGCCAGCAGTAACAGCGGGGGGACCTACGAGCAGTACTTC.

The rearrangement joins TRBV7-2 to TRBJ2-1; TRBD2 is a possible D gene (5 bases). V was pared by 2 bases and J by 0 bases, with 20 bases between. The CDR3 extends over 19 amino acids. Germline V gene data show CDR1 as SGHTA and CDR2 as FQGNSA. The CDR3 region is CASSLLTGPRLSSYNEQFF. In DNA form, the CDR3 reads TGTGCCAGCAGCTTATTGACCGGGCCCCGACTAAGCTCCTACAATGAGCAGTTCTTC.

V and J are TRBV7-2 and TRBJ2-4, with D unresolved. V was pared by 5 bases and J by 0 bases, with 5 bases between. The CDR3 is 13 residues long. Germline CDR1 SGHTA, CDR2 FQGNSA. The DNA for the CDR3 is TGTGCCAGCAGCCCCCTAGCCAAAAACATTCAGTACTTC. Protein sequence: CASSPLAKNIQYF.

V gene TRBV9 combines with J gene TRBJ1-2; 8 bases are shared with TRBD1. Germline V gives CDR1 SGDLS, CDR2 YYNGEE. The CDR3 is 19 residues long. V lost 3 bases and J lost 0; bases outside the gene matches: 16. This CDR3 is CASSAGGLAGGLPNYGYTF. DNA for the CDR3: TGTGCCAGCAGCGCAGGGGGCTTGGCAGGGGGACTACCTAACTATGGCTACACCTTC.

Here the CDR3 DNA reads TGTGCCAGCAGCTCACCGAAAAGGACAGGACGGAACACTGAAGCTTTCTTT. It codes for CASSSPKRTGRNTEAFF. J is TRBJ1-1 and V is TRBV7-9, with TRBD1 identical over 7 bases. The CDR3 has 17 amino acids. The germline V gene encodes CDR1 SEHNR and CDR2 FQNEAQ (reference sequence). V trimming: 4 bases; J trimming: 1 base; junction bases outside the gene matches: 12. Full variable domain (rest looked up from reference TRBV7-9 and TRBJ1-1): DTGVSQNPRHKITKRGQNVTFRCDPISEHNRLYWYRQTLGQGPEFLTYFQNEAQLEKSRLLSDRFSAERPKGSFSTLEIQRTEQGDSAMYLCASSSPKRTGRNTEAFFGQGTRLTVV.

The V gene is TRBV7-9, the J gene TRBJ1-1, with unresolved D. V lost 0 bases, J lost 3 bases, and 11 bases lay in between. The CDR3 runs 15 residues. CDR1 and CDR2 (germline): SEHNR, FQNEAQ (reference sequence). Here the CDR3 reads CASSLAAAGDTEAFF. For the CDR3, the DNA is TGTGCCAGCAGCTTAGCGGCGGCCGGGGACACTGAAGCTTTCTTT.

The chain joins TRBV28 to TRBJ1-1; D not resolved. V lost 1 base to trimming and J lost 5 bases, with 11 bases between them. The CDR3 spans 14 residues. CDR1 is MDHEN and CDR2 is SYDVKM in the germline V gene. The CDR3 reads CASSLSPGVTEAFF. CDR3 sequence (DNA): TGTGCCAGCAGTTTATCCCCTGGAGTAACTGAAGCTTTCTTT.

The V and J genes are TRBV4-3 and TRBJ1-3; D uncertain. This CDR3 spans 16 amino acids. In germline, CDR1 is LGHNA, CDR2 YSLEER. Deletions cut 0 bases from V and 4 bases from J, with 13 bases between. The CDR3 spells CASSQDSEVKGNTIYF. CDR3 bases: TGCGCCAGCAGCCAAGATTCAGAGGTTAAAGGAAACACCATATATTTT.